This section outlines one T cell receptor (beta chain) sequence together with its context. This sample was taken from a study of T-cell memory formation after mild COVID-19. Looking at the study overall: TCR clusters were mostly donor specific.

Constant-segment primers were used for 5'RACE, and the resulting TCR alpha and TCR beta cDNA libraries carried sample barcodes and UMIs. TCRdb analysed the 5' RACE reads with MiXCR anew, one entry per CDR3 protein. The sample records 240,000 or so distinct CDR3 sequences, 7.5% to 10% being singletons. The CDR3 has 13 residues. After removal of 3 bases from V and 5 bases from J, the junction contained 0 bases not matched to a gene. Germline V CDR1 and CDR2: SEHNR, FQNEAQ (reference sequence). The receptor's source is a man aged 18 to 29 who had mild COVID-19 (a few samples of this study predate the infection). Cell type and time point are not known. The sample consisted of PBMCs or a T cell subset sorted from them (not recorded which). The rearrangement uses TRBV7-9 and TRBJ2-4, with 8 bases that match TRBD2. CDR3 amino acids: CASSFSGENIQYF. For the CDR3, the DNA is TGTGCCAGCAGCTTTAGCGGGGAAAACATTCAGTACTTC.